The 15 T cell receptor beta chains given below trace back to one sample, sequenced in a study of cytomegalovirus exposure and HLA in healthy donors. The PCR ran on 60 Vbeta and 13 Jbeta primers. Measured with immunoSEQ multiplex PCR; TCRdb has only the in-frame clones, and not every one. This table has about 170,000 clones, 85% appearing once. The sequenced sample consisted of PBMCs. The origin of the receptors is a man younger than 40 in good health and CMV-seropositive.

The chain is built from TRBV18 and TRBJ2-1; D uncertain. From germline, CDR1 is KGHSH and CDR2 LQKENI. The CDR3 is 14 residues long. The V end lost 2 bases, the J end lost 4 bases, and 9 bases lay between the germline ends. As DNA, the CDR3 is TGTGCCAGCTCACCAAATTTAGATTACAATGAGCAGTTCTTC. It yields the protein CASSPNLDYNEQFF.

CDR3 bases: TGTGCCATCAGTGAGTCGGGGCCGTCCTACGAGCAGTACTTC. Protein: CAISESGPSYEQYF. This chain uses TRBV10-3 with TRBJ2-7; D might be TRBD1 (5 bases). V shed 0 bases and J shed 1 base, with 7 bases lying between them. Germline V gene sequence: CDR1 ENHRY, CDR2 SYGVKD. This CDR3 is 14 amino acids long.

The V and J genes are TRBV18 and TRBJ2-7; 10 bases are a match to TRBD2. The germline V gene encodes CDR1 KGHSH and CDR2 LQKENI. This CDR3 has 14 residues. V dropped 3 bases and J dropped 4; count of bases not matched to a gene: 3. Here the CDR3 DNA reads TGTGCCAGCTCACCGCGGACTAGCGGTTACGAGCAGTACTTC. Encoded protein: CASSPRTSGYEQYF.

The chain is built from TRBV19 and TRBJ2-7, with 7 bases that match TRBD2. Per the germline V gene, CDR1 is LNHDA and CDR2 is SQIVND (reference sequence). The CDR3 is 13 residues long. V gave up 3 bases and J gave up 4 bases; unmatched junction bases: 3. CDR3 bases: TGTGCCAGTAGTATTAGACTAGCTTACGAGCAGTACTTC. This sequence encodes CASSIRLAYEQYF.

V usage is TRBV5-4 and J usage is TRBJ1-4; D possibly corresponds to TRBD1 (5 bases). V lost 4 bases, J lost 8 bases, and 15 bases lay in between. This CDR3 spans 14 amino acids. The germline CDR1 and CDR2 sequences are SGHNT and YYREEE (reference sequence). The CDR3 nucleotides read TGTGCCAGCAGCCGGGCAGGGATCAACGAAAAACTGTTTTTT. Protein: CASSRAGINEKLFF.

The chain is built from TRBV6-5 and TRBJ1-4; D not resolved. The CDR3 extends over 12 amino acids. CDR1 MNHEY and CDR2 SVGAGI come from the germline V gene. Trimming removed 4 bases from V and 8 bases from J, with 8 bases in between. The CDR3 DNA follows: TGTGCCAGCAGTTCGGGTTACGAAAAACTGTTTTTT. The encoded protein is CASSSGYEKLFF.

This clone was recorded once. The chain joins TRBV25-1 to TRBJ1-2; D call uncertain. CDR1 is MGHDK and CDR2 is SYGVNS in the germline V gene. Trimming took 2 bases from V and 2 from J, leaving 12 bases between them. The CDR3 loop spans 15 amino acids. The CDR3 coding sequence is TGTGCCAGCAGTGAACGGTTCGGACTAAACTATGGCTACACCTTC. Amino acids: CASSERFGLNYGYTF.

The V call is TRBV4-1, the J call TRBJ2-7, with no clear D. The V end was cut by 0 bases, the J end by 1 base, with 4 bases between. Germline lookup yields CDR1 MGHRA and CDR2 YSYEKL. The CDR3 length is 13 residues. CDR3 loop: CASSQDASYEQYF. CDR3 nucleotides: TGCGCCAGCAGCCAAGATGCGTCCTACGAGCAGTACTTC.

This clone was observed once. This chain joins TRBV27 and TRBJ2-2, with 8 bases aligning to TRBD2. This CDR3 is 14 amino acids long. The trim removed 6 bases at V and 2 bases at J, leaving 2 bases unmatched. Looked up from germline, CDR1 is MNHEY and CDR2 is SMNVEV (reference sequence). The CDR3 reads CASSRGGNTGELFF. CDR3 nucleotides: TGTGCCAGCAGCCGGGGGGGAAACACCGGGGAGCTGTTTTTT.

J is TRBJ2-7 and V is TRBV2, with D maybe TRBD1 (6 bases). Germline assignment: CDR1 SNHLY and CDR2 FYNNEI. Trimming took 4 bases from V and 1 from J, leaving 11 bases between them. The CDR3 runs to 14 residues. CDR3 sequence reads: CASSATGVSYEQYV. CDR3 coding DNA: TGTGCCAGCAGTGCGACAGGTGTATCCTACGAGCAGTACGTC.

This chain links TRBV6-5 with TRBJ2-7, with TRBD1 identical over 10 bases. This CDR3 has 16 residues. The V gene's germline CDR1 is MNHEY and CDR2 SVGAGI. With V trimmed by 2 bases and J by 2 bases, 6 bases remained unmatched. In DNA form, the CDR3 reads TGTGCCAGCAGTTACCATACCGGGACAGGGGCCTACGAGCAGTACGTC. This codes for CASSYHTGTGAYEQYV.

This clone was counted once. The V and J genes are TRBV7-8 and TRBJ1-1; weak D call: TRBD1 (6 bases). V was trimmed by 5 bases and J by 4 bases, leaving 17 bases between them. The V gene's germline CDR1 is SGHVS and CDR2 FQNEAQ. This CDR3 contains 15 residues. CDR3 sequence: CASSDLGGLATEAFF. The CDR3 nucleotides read TGTGCCAGCAGCGATCTAGGGGGTTTGGCCACTGAAGCTTTCTTT.

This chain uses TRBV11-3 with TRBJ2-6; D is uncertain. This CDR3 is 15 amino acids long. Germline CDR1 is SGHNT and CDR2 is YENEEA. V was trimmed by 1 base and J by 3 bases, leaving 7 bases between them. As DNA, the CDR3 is TGTGCCAGCAGCTTAGGCGGTCATGGGGCCAACGTCCTGACTTTC. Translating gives CASSLGGHGANVLTF.

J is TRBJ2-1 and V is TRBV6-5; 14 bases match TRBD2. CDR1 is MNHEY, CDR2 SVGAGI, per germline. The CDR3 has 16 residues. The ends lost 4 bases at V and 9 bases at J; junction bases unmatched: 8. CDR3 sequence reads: CASSSSGLAGVGEQFF. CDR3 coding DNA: TGTGCCAGCAGTTCGTCGGGACTAGCGGGAGTGGGTGAGCAGTTCTTC.

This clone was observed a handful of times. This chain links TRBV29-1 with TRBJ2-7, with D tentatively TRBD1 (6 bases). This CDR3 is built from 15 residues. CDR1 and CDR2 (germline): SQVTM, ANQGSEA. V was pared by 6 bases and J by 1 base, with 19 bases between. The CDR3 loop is CSVTTGRGRSYEQYV. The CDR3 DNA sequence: TGCAGCGTAACTACGGGAAGGGGGAGATCCTACGAGCAGTACGTC.